This T cell receptor (beta chain) is from a study of tumor T cells in aggressive B-cell lymphoma. Sequencing was performed with immunoSEQ multiplex PCR; in TCRdb, only in-frame clones are kept and a portion is missing. The table includes about 3,600 clones, around 86% detected once. The CDR3 loop spans 17 amino acids. The V gene lost 3 bases and the J gene lost 1 base, with 13 bases spanning the gap. The germline V gene encodes CDR1 KGHSH and CDR2 LQKENI. The specimen was tumor tissue. The chain is built from TRBV18 and TRBJ2-6; a possible D gene is TRBD1 (6 bases). The receptor comes from an adult with diffuse large B cell lymphoma. This chain's CDR3 is CASSPRGLGSGANVLTF. The CDR3 DNA reads TGTGCCAGCTCACCCAGGGGTTTGGGGTCTGGGGCCAACGTCCTGACTTTC.